Below, 20 T cell receptor beta chains from the same sample are listed, as sequenced in a study of blood T cell repertoires in COVID-19. Clones were read by immunoSEQ multiplex PCR, and TCRdb kept only the in-frame ones, dropping some. The sample has more than 300,000 clones, about nine tenths seen once. The sample taken for sequencing was PBMCs or T cells enriched from blood (not recorded which). These TCRs come from a man aged 25-45 years who had recovered from COVID-19.

J is TRBJ1-4 and V is TRBV5-6; 7 nucleotides line up with TRBD1. After removal of 3 bases from V and 6 bases from J, the junction contained 5 bases not matched to a gene. Germline CDR1 and CDR2: SGHDT and YYEEEE. This CDR3 is built from 14 residues. The CDR3: CASSWGQTHEKLFF. CDR3 bases: TGTGCCAGCAGCTGGGGACAGACGCATGAAAAACTGTTTTTT.

This chain uses TRBV14 with TRBJ2-1; TRBD2 matches at 10 bases. The CDR3 sequence is 16 residues long. Per the germline V gene, CDR1 is SGHDN and CDR2 is FVKESK. V lost 1 base to trimming and J lost 5 bases; unmatched junction nucleotides: 5. The CDR3: CASSQVASGRHNEQFF. CDR3 coding DNA: TGTGCCAGCAGCCAAGTGGCTAGCGGGAGACACAATGAGCAGTTCTTC. The entire variable domain, with the rest obtained from reference TRBV14 and TRBJ2-1, is as follows: EAGVTQFPSHSVIEKGQTVTLRCDPISGHDNLYWYRRVMGKEIKFLLHFVKESKQDESGMPNNRFLAERTGGTYSTLKVQPAELEDSGVYFCASSQVASGRHNEQFFGPGTRLTVL.

The V call is TRBV27, the J call TRBJ2-5; possibly TRBD2 for D (6 bases). V was trimmed by 3 bases and J by 5 bases, leaving 22 bases between them. CDR1 is MNHEY, CDR2 SMNVEV, per germline (reference sequence). The CDR3 totals 17 residues. CDR3 nucleotides: TGTGCCAGCAGTTTCGGAGGGTGGCAGGGCGGGCCCGAGACCCAGTACTTC. Its protein product is CASSFGGWQGGPETQYF.

The genes are TRBV2 and TRBJ2-2, with 12 bases matching TRBD2. CDR3 length equals 16 residues. Germline V CDR1 and CDR2: SNHLY, FYNNEI. Trimming at V came to 8 bases and at J to 4 bases, leaving 8 bases not matched to a gene. The CDR3 coding sequence is TGTGCCAGCGATCCACTAGCGGGGGGTAGCACCGGGGAGCTGTTTTTT. It translates to CASDPLAGGSTGELFF.

This chain uses TRBV10-1 with TRBJ2-2; 9 bases align to TRBD1. With V trimmed by 8 bases and J by 7 bases, 8 bases remained unmatched. The CDR3 spans 14 residues. Germline V gene data show CDR1 as WNHNN and CDR2 as SYGVQD (reference sequence). The CDR3 reads CASQGQGGSGELFF. In DNA, the CDR3 is TGCGCCAGCCAGGGACAGGGAGGCAGCGGGGAGCTGTTTTTT.

CDR3: CASTDLRSGFGNQPQHF. CDR3 DNA sequence: TGTGCCAGTACCGACCTGCGTTCGGGATTCGGCAATCAGCCCCAGCATTTT. This sequence joins TRBV19 and TRBJ1-5; D is ambiguous. This CDR3 spans 17 amino acids. The germline V gene has CDR1 LNHDA and CDR2 SQIVND (reference sequence). V was trimmed by 7 bases and J by 2 bases, leaving 21 bases between them.

With respect to this clone: Within the sample, other DNA sequences also encode this same CDR3. The chain is built from TRBV18 and TRBJ1-1; D unresolved. CDR1 and CDR2 from the germline V gene are KGHSH and LQKENI. This CDR3 contains 13 residues. V was clipped by 2 bases and J by 0 bases, with 4 bases between them. The CDR3 loop reads CASSPGLNTEAFF. The DNA for the CDR3 is TGTGCCAGCTCACCAGGCCTGAACACTGAAGCTTTCTTT.

V usage is TRBV19 and J usage is TRBJ1-3; D possibly corresponds to TRBD1 (5 bases). The CDR3 sequence is 15 residues long. The V end was cut by 3 bases, the J end by 0 bases, with 9 bases between. Germline lookup yields CDR1 LNHDA and CDR2 SQIVND (reference sequence). Written as DNA, the CDR3 is TGTGCCAGTAGTATTCTGACAGCCTCTGGAAACACCATATATTTT. Translation: CASSILTASGNTIYF.

The chain joins TRBV29-1 to TRBJ2-3; 7 nucleotides match TRBD1. Germline V gives CDR1 SQVTM, CDR2 ANQGSEA. The CDR3 is made up of 13 amino acids. CDR3 nucleotide sequence: TGCAGTTTTGACAGGGCAAGCACAGATACGCAGTATTTT. Translation gives CSFDRASTDTQYF.

The CDR3: CASSDSNPVSGSNNEQFF. The CDR3 DNA reads as TGTGCCAGCAGTGACTCGAATCCGGTTAGCGGGAGTAACAATGAGCAGTTCTTC. The rearrangement links TRBV6-4 to TRBJ2-1; 9 bases agree with TRBD2. The CDR3 loop spans 18 amino acids. Germline V gene data show CDR1 as MRHNA and CDR2 as SNTAGT. The ends lost 0 bases at V and 5 bases at J; junction bases unmatched: 11.

V is TRBV19 and J is TRBJ1-4; 9 bases align to TRBD1. This CDR3 has 18 residues. Germline CDR1 and CDR2: LNHDA and SQIVND (reference sequence). V lost 4 bases, J lost 8 bases, and 17 bases stayed unmatched. Here the CDR3 reads CASSTPDRGRTKEEKLFF. CDR3 DNA sequence: TGTGCCAGTAGTACCCCGGACAGGGGACGGACTAAGGAGGAAAAACTGTTTTTT.

The chain combines TRBV19 with TRBJ1-6, with D possibly TRBD1 on 6 matching bases. The CDR3 contains 15 residues. V lost 5 bases and J lost 7, with 15 bases in between. The germline V gene encodes CDR1 LNHDA and CDR2 SQIVND (reference sequence). CDR3 nucleotide sequence: TGTGCCAGTAGTTCCCGGGACACTGAGAATTCACCCCTCCACTTT. This codes for CASSSRDTENSPLHF.

The sample holds one count of this clone. The V call is TRBV5-1, the J call TRBJ2-7, with a possible D match to TRBD2 (5 bases). The CDR3 has 14 amino acids. Trimming took off 4 bases at V and 2 bases at J, with 13 bases between the two ends. Germline V gene lookup returns CDR1 SGHRS and CDR2 YFSETQ. CDR3 bases: TGCGCCAGCAGCCCTCTTGGGAGAGCCTACGAGCAGTACTTC. This encodes CASSPLGRAYEQYF.

The V and J genes are TRBV28 and TRBJ1-2, with D possibly being TRBD1 (6 bases). The germline V and J ends were trimmed by 2 bases and 7 bases, with 14 bases remaining between them. This CDR3 comprises 14 residues. Germline values: CDR1 MDHEN, CDR2 SYDVKM. In DNA form, the CDR3 reads TGTGCCAGCAGTTTACTCGGCAGGGGCATTGGCTACACCTTC. Translation gives CASSLLGRGIGYTF.

The chain is built from TRBV12-3 or TRBV12-4 and TRBJ2-7; possibly TRBD1 for D (5 bases). With 8 bases removed from V and 6 bases from J, the gap between germline ends came to 17 bases. The CDR3 totals 13 residues. The DNA of the CDR3 is TGTGCCAGCCAGTTACAGGAGTTCGTCGAGCAGTACTTC. Encoded protein: CASQLQEFVEQYF.

The rearrangement links TRBV6-1 to TRBJ1-5; TRBD1 might be the D (5 bases). CDR3 size: 16 residues. The V end lost 0 bases, the J end lost 3 bases, and 12 bases lay between the germline ends. CDR1 and CDR2 (germline): MNHNS, SASEGT. The CDR3 DNA reads as TGTGCCAGCAGTGAAGCCTGGGGCTTCTACAATCAGCCCCAGCATTTT. It translates to CASSEAWGFYNQPQHF.

This chain joins TRBV9 and TRBJ2-2; 8 bases map to TRBD2. Germline CDR1 is SGDLS and CDR2 is YYNGEE. CDR3 length: 18 amino acids. The V and J ends lost 4 bases and 1 base, in that order; junction bases with no gene match: 12. CDR3 residues: CASSPWGTSGRNTGELFF. Here the CDR3 DNA reads TGTGCCAGCAGCCCCTGGGGTACTAGCGGAAGGAACACCGGGGAGCTGTTTTTT.

The chain links TRBV19 to TRBJ1-2; D is uncertain. The CDR3 has 14 residues. Germline CDR1 LNHDA, CDR2 SQIVND (reference sequence). Deletions cut 3 bases from V and 0 bases from J, with 8 bases between. CDR3 DNA: TGTGCCAGTAGTATTCCCTCCCCTAACTATGGCTACACCTTC. The encoded protein is CASSIPSPNYGYTF.

The chain couples TRBV4-2 to TRBJ1-2; D remains ambiguous. V was trimmed by 4 bases and J by 4 bases, leaving 10 bases between them. The CDR3 sequence is 13 residues long. In germline, CDR1 is LGHNA, CDR2 YNFKEQ. The CDR3 here is CASSRGVGYGYTF. CDR3 coding DNA: TGTGCCAGCAGCCGGGGAGTCGGCTATGGCTACACCTTC.

V usage is TRBV20-1 and J usage is TRBJ2-5; 9 nucleotides agree with TRBD1. Trimming took 3 bases from V and 0 from J; bases not matched to a gene: 5. This CDR3 comprises 15 residues. The germline gives CDR1 DFQATT, CDR2 SNEGSKA (reference sequence). The CDR3 region has the DNA TGCAGTGCTAGTGCCGGGACAGGGTACCAAGAGACCCAGTACTTC. Encoded protein: CSASAGTGYQETQYF.